This T cell receptor (beta chain) was sequenced during a study of CD8 T cells in ankylosing spondylitis. Study-level points and caveats: Ankylosing spondylitis blood appeared to be characterized by a TCR beta motif of several highly homologous variants. It was reported that disease-linked clones were significantly enriched in matched ankylosing spondylitis synovial fluid.

The table lists this clonotype with a few counts. Its antigen is unidentified. Preparation of TCR beta libraries was done by quantitative 5'-RACE with molecular barcodes. TCRdb passed the 5' RACE reads through MiXCR, listing each CDR3 protein once. The sample includes about 540,000 distinct CDR3 sequences, about 13% of them seen just once. CDR1 and CDR2 from the germline V gene are KGHSH and LQKENI. CDR3 size: 14 residues. V shed 2 bases, J shed 9 bases, and the junction held 7 bases outside the gene matches. The rearrangement links TRBV18 to TRBJ2-3, with 8 bases aligning to TRBD2. The sequenced sample consisted of blood, either unsorted or a sorted T cell fraction (not recorded which). This TCR derives from a male donor with ankylosing spondylitis. CDR3 residues: CASSPEAGAGTQYF. CDR3 nucleotides: TGTGCCAGCTCACCAGAAGCGGGGGCAGGGACGCAGTATTTT.